This T cell receptor beta chain was captured by sequencing in a study of neoadjuvant anti-PD-1 for oral cavity cancer. Turning to the study itself: Nivolumab at 3 mg/kg was mostly given biweekly, three to four doses, pre-surgery. Patients without progression received a fourth nivolumab dose around day 43, then surgical resection on days 50-56.

For this clone: No antigen is known for it.

Most PBMC samples had roughly 0.5 ug input DNA in six replicates. Generated by immunoSEQ multiplex PCR, the TCRdb table keeps only in-frame clones and is missing some. The profile shows thousands of clones, approximately 70% of them singletons. The study's findings and limits: Treg/Th17 ratio rose with pretreatment blood and fell with post-treatment tumor TCRbeta clonality.

The CDR3 runs to 14 residues. With 6 bases clipped from V and 0 bases from J, the junction kept 4 bases outside the gene matches. Germline V gene sequence: CDR1 MNHEY, CDR2 SVGAGI. Documented time point: after neoadjuvant nivolumab, at surgical resection. Sequencing was performed on PBMCs, taken after nivolumab (anti-PD-1) treatment. The source of this sequence is a person between 40 and 85 years old with oral cavity squamous cell carcinoma. The chain has TRBV6-5 and TRBJ2-7, with TRBD1 identical over 8 bases. The CDR3 region is CASSRQGSSYEQYF. DNA of the CDR3: TGTGCCAGCAGCCGACAGGGGTCCTCCTACGAGCAGTACTTC.